The rows below give T cell receptor beta chains drawn from one sample of a study of CD8+CD57+ T cells in acquired aplastic anemia. TCRdb called the reads again in MiXCR, with one record for every CDR3 protein. The repertoire holds under 350,000 distinct CDR3 sequences, with 50% to 70% as singletons. The sequenced sample consisted of sorted CD4+, CD8+, or CD8+CD57+ T cells (not recorded which) from PBMCs. Every receptor here comes from a human donor with severe aplastic anemia or a healthy control (not recorded which). Each CDR3 is given with its conserved first and last residue. A D gene is named only where the DNA matches it firmly. Clone sizes are given selectively: once, few, many, or a class where the clone is expanded.

cdr3_aa cdr3_nt clone_size j_call d_call v_call
CASRAPIPGYTF TGTGCCAGCAGGGCGCCTATCCCCGGCTACACCTTC many TRBJ1-2 - TRBV2
CSARDLTTLNNEQFF TGCAGTGCTAGAGATCTCACGACACTAAACAATGAGCAGTTCTTC - TRBJ2-1 - TRBV20-1
CASSSGQAHTGELFF TGCGCCAGCAGCTCGGGACAGGCGCACACCGGGGAGCTGTTTTTT - TRBJ2-2 TRBD1 TRBV5-1
CASSSTGTNKGEQYF TGTGCCAGCAGCTCTACCGGGACAAATAAAGGCGAGCAGTACTTC - TRBJ2-7 - TRBV5-8
CASSGRDTSEQYF TGTGCCAGCAGCGGAAGGGACACCTCCGAGCAGTACTTC - TRBJ2-7 - TRBV7-8
CSVAAGGANTEELFF TGCAGCGTTGCCGCAGGGGGGGCCAACACCGAGGAGCTGTTTTTT once TRBJ2-2 - TRBV29-1
CASSKQGANYGYTF TGTGCCAGCAGTAAACAGGGAGCTAACTATGGCTACACCTTC - TRBJ1-2 - TRBV2
CASSSGQYSLDEQFF TGTGCCAGCAGCTCGGGACAGTACAGCCTTGATGAGCAGTTCTTC - TRBJ2-1 TRBD1 TRBV9
CASSGFIGSYEQYF TGTGCCAGCAGTGGTTTCATAGGGTCCTACGAGCAGTACTTC few TRBJ2-7 - TRBV25-1
CASSFGRGSEDTQYF TGTGCCAGCAGCTTTGGACGGGGGAGCGAAGATACGCAGTATTTT - TRBJ2-3 - TRBV11-2
CSARDDYEQYF TGCAGTGCTAGGGATGACTACGAGCAGTACTTC - TRBJ2-7 - TRBV20-1
CASSLSAGPQHF TGTGCCAGCAGCTTAAGTGCAGGCCCCCAGCATTTT - TRBJ1-5 - TRBV7-3
CSAREGSRELYF TGCAGTGCTAGAGAGGGATCGCGGGAGTTGTACTTC few TRBJ2-7 TRBD2 TRBV20-1
CASTSDRGRPEAFF TGTGCCAGTACCTCCGACAGGGGGCGACCTGAAGCTTTCTTT many TRBJ1-1 TRBD1 TRBV19
CASSLSGPETQYF TGCGCCAGCAGCTTGTCCGGCCCAGAGACCCAGTACTTC many TRBJ2-5 - TRBV5-1
CAWSVAGQTRNQPQHF TGTGCCTGGAGTGTAGCTGGACAGACACGAAATCAGCCCCAGCATTTT few TRBJ1-5 - TRBV30
CASSFATSVYSYEQYF TGTGCCAGCAGCTTCGCTACTAGCGTCTACTCCTACGAGCAGTACTTC - TRBJ2-7 TRBD2 TRBV11-2
CASSLWTSGSTDTQYF TGTGCCAGCAGCCTTTGGACTAGCGGGAGCACAGATACGCAGTATTTT many TRBJ2-3 TRBD2 TRBV11-2
CASSLGTGYTDTQYF TGTGCCAGCAGCTTAGGGACGGGTTACACAGATACGCAGTATTTT few TRBJ2-3 - TRBV7-9
CASSPSYKVPNSNQPQHF TGTGCCAGCAGTCCGAGTTACAAGGTCCCCAATAGCAATCAGCCCCAGCATTTT - TRBJ1-5 - TRBV27